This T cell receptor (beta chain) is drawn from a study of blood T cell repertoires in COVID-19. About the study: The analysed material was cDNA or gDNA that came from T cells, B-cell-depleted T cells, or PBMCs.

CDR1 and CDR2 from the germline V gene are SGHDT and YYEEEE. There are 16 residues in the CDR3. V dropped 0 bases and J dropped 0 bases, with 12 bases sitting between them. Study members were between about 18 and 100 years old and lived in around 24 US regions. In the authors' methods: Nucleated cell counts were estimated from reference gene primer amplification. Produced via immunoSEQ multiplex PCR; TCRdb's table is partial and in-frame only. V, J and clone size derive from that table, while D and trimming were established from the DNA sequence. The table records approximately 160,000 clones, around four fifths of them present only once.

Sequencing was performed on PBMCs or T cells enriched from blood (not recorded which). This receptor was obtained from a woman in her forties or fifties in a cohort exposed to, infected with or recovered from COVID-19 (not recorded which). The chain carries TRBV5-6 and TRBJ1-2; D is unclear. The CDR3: CASSLGGVSTNYGYTF. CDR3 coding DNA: TGTGCCAGCAGCTTGGGGGGAGTCAGCACTAACTATGGCTACACCTTC.